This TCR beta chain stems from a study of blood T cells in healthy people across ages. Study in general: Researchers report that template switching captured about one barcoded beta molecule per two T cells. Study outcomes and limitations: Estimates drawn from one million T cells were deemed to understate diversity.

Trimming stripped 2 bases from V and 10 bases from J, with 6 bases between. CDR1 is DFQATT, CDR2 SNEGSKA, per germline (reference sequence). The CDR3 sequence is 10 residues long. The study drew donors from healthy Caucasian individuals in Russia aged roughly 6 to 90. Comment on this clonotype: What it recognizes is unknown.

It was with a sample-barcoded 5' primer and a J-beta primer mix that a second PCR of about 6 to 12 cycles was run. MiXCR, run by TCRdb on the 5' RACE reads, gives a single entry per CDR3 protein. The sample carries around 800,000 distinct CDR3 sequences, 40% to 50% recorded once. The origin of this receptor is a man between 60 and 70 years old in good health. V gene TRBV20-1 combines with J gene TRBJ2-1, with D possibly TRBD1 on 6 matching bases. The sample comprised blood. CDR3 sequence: CSARQGEQFF. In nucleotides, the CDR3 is TGCAGTGCTAGACAGGGGGAGCAGTTCTTC.